Following are 29 T cell receptor beta chains from one sample sequenced in a study of blood T cell repertoires in COVID-19. The data were produced by immunoSEQ multiplex PCR, yet TCRdb's version contains in-frame clones alone and is incomplete. The sample shows about 200,000 clones, 86% of them seen only once. The sequencing input was peripheral blood. The receptors shown here come from a woman in her forties or fifties with acute or convalescent COVID-19.

The rearrangement links TRBV5-8 to TRBJ1-5; 9 bases match TRBD1. Germline V CDR1 and CDR2: SGHTS, YDEGEE. This CDR3 comprises 19 residues. The junction had 13 bases not matched to a gene; V was cut back by 3 bases and J by 0 bases. In DNA, the CDR3 is TGTGCCAGCAGCTCCCTCCGGGACAGGGAAACTTATAGCAATCAGCCCCAGCATTTT. Its protein product is CASSSLRDRETYSNQPQHF.

A few counts support this clone. The chain employs TRBV2 and TRBJ1-1; D gene uncertain. Germline CDR1 SNHLY, CDR2 FYNNEI. Trimming took off 7 bases at V and 10 bases at J, with 13 bases between the two ends. The CDR3 covers 11 residues. The chain's CDR3 is CASTGEGLAFF. CDR3 nucleotide sequence: TGTGCCAGCACCGGGGAGGGATTAGCTTTCTTT.

The rearrangement links TRBV7-2 to TRBJ2-5, with TRBD2 identical over 14 bases. J was trimmed by 4 bases and V by 1 base; bases with no gene match: 2. The germline gives CDR1 SGHTA, CDR2 FQGNSA. CDR3 length: 16 residues. The chain's CDR3 is CASSLGGTSGGETQYF. CDR3 nucleotide sequence: TGTGCCAGCAGCTTAGGGGGGACTAGCGGGGGAGAGACCCAGTACTTC.

This clone was seen more than once but under ten times. The V gene is TRBV20-1, the J gene TRBJ2-1; D gene uncertain. The V end lost 6 bases, the J end lost 6 bases, and 9 bases lay between the germline ends. CDR1 and CDR2 (germline): DFQATT, SNEGSKA (reference sequence). The CDR3 extends over 11 amino acids. CDR3 in amino acids: CSAYGGNEQFF. The CDR3 coding sequence is TGCAGTGCGTACGGTGGCAATGAGCAGTTCTTC.

V and J are TRBV2 and TRBJ2-7, with D possibly matching TRBD1 (5 bases). The CDR3 consists of 13 residues. V dropped 4 bases and J dropped 2 bases, with 9 bases sitting between them. In germline, CDR1 is SNHLY, CDR2 FYNNEI. The CDR3: CASSARTTYEQYF. The CDR3 DNA reads TGTGCCAGCAGTGCTCGGACAACCTACGAGCAGTACTTC.

The V gene is TRBV30, the J gene TRBJ2-5; 11 bases are a match to TRBD1. V shed 2 bases and J 4 bases; nucleotides not matched to a gene: 6. From germline, CDR1 is GTSNPN and CDR2 SVGIG (reference sequence). The CDR3 loop spans 15 amino acids. The CDR3 reads CAWSLDRGRRETQYF. CDR3 nucleotide sequence: TGTGCCTGGAGTTTGGACAGGGGGCGACGAGAGACCCAGTACTTC.

The chain is built from TRBV14 and TRBJ2-5, with D tentatively TRBD1 (6 bases). The germline V gene has CDR1 SGHDN and CDR2 FVKESK. This CDR3 has 15 amino acids. The germline V and J ends were trimmed by 3 bases and 4 bases, with 15 bases remaining between them. CDR3: CASSHRGAPSETQYF. The CDR3 nucleotides are TGTGCCAGCAGCCACAGGGGCGCCCCCTCAGAGACCCAGTACTTC.

This chain uses TRBV6-5 with TRBJ1-4, with D perhaps TRBD1 (5 bases). V was trimmed by 2 bases and J by 6 bases, leaving 13 bases between them. The CDR3 runs 15 residues. The V gene's germline CDR1 is MNHEY and CDR2 SVGAGI. The CDR3 reads CASSYVTSGDEKLFF. DNA of the CDR3: TGTGCCAGCAGTTACGTAACTTCGGGGGATGAAAAACTGTTTTTT.

J is TRBJ2-2 and V is TRBV11-2; D is ambiguous. Looked up from germline, CDR1 is SGHAT and CDR2 is FQNNGV. V shed 7 bases and J shed 7 bases, with 13 bases lying between them. This CDR3 has 13 residues. The CDR3 here is CASTAADGGELFF. Written as DNA, the CDR3 is TGTGCCAGCACCGCGGCGGATGGCGGGGAGCTGTTTTTT.

The J gene is TRBJ2-7, the V gene TRBV10-2; no clear D gene. Germline-derived CDR1 and CDR2 are WSHSY and SAAADI. This CDR3 comprises 15 residues. V was clipped by 2 bases and J by 2 bases, with 13 bases between them. For the CDR3, the DNA is TGCGCCAGCAGTGAGCGAAACACCCTTGCCTACGAGCAGTACTTC. This gives the protein CASSERNTLAYEQYF.

DNA of the CDR3: TGTGCCAGCAGTTTAACCCGGACAGCCGAAAAAAACATTCAGTACTTC. This encodes CASSLTRTAEKNIQYF. The V gene is TRBV27, the J gene TRBJ2-4; D possibly corresponds to TRBD1 (6 bases). Germline loops: CDR1 MNHEY, CDR2 SMNVEV (reference sequence). The CDR3 totals 16 residues. V dropped 2 bases and J dropped 4 bases, with 15 bases sitting between them.

This clone was seen a few times. The genes are TRBV7-2 and TRBJ2-3, with 13 bases identical to TRBD2. Trimming at V came to 3 bases and at J to 4 bases, leaving 10 bases not matched to a gene. The CDR3 is made up of 18 amino acids. Germline CDR1 and CDR2: SGHTA and FQGNSA. The CDR3: CASSFTSGRAIGSDTQYF. CDR3 nucleotide sequence: TGTGCCAGCAGCTTTACTAGCGGGAGGGCGATTGGGTCAGATACGCAGTATTTT.

The chain joins TRBV7-2 to TRBJ2-7; TRBD2 is a possible D gene (5 bases). CDR3 length: 16 residues. Germline CDR1 SGHTA, CDR2 FQGNSA. The V and J ends lost 3 bases and 2 bases respectively, with 17 bases between them. CDR3 protein: CASSLGEPPDPYEQYF. The CDR3, as DNA: TGTGCCAGCAGCTTGGGAGAACCCCCGGACCCCTACGAGCAGTACTTC.

V and J are TRBV19 and TRBJ1-4; 10 bases map to TRBD1. The CDR3 contains 13 residues. Germline trimming cut 11 bases from V and 14 bases from J; bases unmatched to any gene: 14. Germline CDR1 LNHDA, CDR2 SQIVND (reference sequence). CDR3 bases: TGTGCCTCCTCTGAGACAGGGGGCAGTAAGCTGTTTTTT. This translates into CASSETGGSKLFF.

CDR3 amino acids: CASSGPTVLETQYF. CDR3 DNA: TGTGCCAGCAGCGGACCGACAGTCCTGGAGACCCAGTACTTC. The chain links TRBV9 to TRBJ2-5, with D possibly TRBD1 on 5 matching bases. CDR1 SGDLS and CDR2 YYNGEE come from the germline V gene. The ends were cut back, 3 bases at V and 5 bases at J, with 14 bases in the middle. The CDR3 totals 14 residues.

The J gene is TRBJ2-7, the V gene TRBV28; 8 nucleotides match TRBD1. CDR1 MDHEN and CDR2 SYDVKM come from the germline V gene. V was pared by 6 bases and J by 6 bases, with 13 bases of the junction left unmatched. This CDR3 region has 15 residues. The CDR3 nucleotides read TGTGCCAGCAGGGGGGAGGACAGGGAAGAAGGCGAGCAGTACTTC. It translates to CASRGEDREEGEQYF.

This clone was seen once. The gene calls are TRBV7-2 and TRBJ2-6; TRBD1 agrees at 9 bases. The CDR3 is 16 amino acids. V dropped 6 bases and J dropped 2; count of bases not matched to a gene: 5. Per germline, CDR1 SGHTA and CDR2 FQGNSA. The CDR3: CASRLTGGAGANVLTF. Written as DNA, the CDR3 is TGTGCCAGCAGGTTAACAGGGGGCGCTGGGGCCAACGTCCTGACTTTC. Full variable domain (rest looked up from reference TRBV7-2 and TRBJ2-6): GAGVSQSPSNKVTEKGKDVELRCDPISGHTALYWYRQSLGQGLEFLIYFQGNSAPDKSGLPSDRFSAERTGGSVSTLTIQRTQQEDSAVYLCASRLTGGAGANVLTFGAGSRLTVL.

This chain links TRBV7-8 with TRBJ2-2; TRBD2 is a possible D gene (5 bases). The CDR3 consists of 13 residues. Germline V gives CDR1 SGHVS, CDR2 FQNEAQ. V lost 6 bases, J lost 4 bases, and 9 bases lay in between. The CDR3 spells CASSSSRTGELFF. The CDR3, as DNA: TGTGCCAGCAGTTCTAGCCGCACCGGGGAGCTGTTTTTT.

V is TRBV12-3 or TRBV12-4 and J is TRBJ1-5; D possibly corresponds to TRBD1 (6 bases). Trimming removed 4 bases from V and 4 bases from J, with 8 bases in between. This CDR3 region has 13 residues. This chain's CDR3 is CASSSGVNQPQHF. CDR3 in DNA: TGTGCCAGCAGTTCAGGGGTTAATCAGCCCCAGCATTTT.

V and J are TRBV13 and TRBJ2-2; TRBD2 is a possible D gene (5 bases). CDR1 is PRHDT and CDR2 is FYEKMQ in the germline V gene (reference sequence). The CDR3 extends over 16 amino acids. V lost 5 bases, J lost 3 bases, and 16 bases lay in between. The CDR3 loop reads CASSLISAKYTGELFF. The CDR3 DNA follows: TGTGCCAGCAGCCTGATTAGCGCGAAGTACACCGGGGAGCTGTTTTTT.

The rearrangement links TRBV4-3 to TRBJ2-1; D remains ambiguous. Germline CDR1 and CDR2: LGHNA and YSLEER. Between the trimmed V and J ends, which lost 4 bases and 6 bases, there was a span of 7 bases. The CDR3 totals 12 residues. CDR3 nucleotides: TGCGCCAGCAGCCTACGGGTCAATGAGCAGTTCTTC. This sequence encodes CASSLRVNEQFF.

This chain joins TRBV7-2 and TRBJ2-3; 11 nucleotides match TRBD2. V gave up 5 bases and J gave up 4 bases; unmatched junction bases: 14. The CDR3 loop spans 18 amino acids. Germline V gene lookup returns CDR1 SGHTA and CDR2 FQGNSA. CDR3 in DNA: TGTGCCAGCAGCCCTGGGGGGCTAGCGGGGGGTGTCGCAGATACGCAGTATTTT. It specifies CASSPGGLAGGVADTQYF.

This clone was seen repeatedly, ten times or more. The chain recombines TRBV5-6 with TRBJ1-1; TRBD1 matches at 7 bases. The CDR3 spans 12 residues. Germline CDR1 and CDR2: SGHDT and YYEEEE. With V trimmed by 4 bases and J by 10 bases, 7 bases remained unmatched. Here the CDR3 DNA reads TGTGCCAGCAGCCCTCGAGGGGGCGTAGCTTTCTTT. Protein: CASSPRGGVAFF.

The chain has TRBV2 and TRBJ1-6, with TRBD1 matching over 8 bases. The trim removed 10 bases at V and 8 bases at J, leaving 1 base unmatched. The germline gives CDR1 SNHLY, CDR2 FYNNEI. The CDR3 covers 11 residues. The CDR3, as DNA: TGTGCCACACAGGGGGATTCACCCCTCCACTTT. Its translation is CATQGDSPLHF.

The chain links TRBV29-1 to TRBJ1-2, with D unresolved. Trimming pared 5 bases from V and 13 bases from J, leaving 20 bases between. This CDR3 comprises 12 residues. CDR1 is SQVTM, CDR2 ANQGSEA, per germline. CDR3 loop: CSVTFSSGRGTF. The CDR3 DNA follows: TGCAGCGTTACTTTCTCGTCCGGGAGAGGCACCTTC.

V gene TRBV6-5 combines with J gene TRBJ1-1; D unresolved. Trimming removed 5 bases from V and 0 bases from J, with 7 bases in between. The CDR3 contains 13 residues. Germline values: CDR1 MNHEY, CDR2 SVGAGI. CDR3 amino acids: CASSTRVNTEAFF. Here the CDR3 DNA reads TGTGCCAGCAGTACTAGGGTGAACACTGAAGCTTTCTTT.

This clone was seen a single time. This sequence joins TRBV9 and TRBJ2-3; 11 bases match TRBD2. Germline V CDR1 and CDR2: SGDLS, YYNGEE. There are 14 residues in the CDR3. J gave up 6 bases and V 4 bases, and 4 bases lay outside the gene matches. The CDR3 reads CASSSGLAGDTQYF. CDR3 DNA: TGTGCCAGCAGCTCAGGACTAGCGGGTGATACGCAGTATTTT.

This rearrangement joins TRBV7-2 to TRBJ1-2, with D possibly matching TRBD1 (5 bases). Trimming removed 1 base at V and 4 bases at J, with 16 bases between. The CDR3 runs 16 residues. Germline V gene data show CDR1 as SGHTA and CDR2 as FQGNSA. In DNA, the CDR3 is TGTGCCAGCAGCTTAGGGGGCCGGGGGTCCCCCTATGGCTACACCTTC. It codes for CASSLGGRGSPYGYTF.

The chain combines TRBV7-9 with TRBJ1-5; 8 nucleotides line up with TRBD1. Unmatched junction bases numbered 6, after V lost 1 base and J lost 7 bases. Germline loops: CDR1 SEHNR, CDR2 FQNEAQ (reference sequence). CDR3 size: 15 residues. The CDR3 nucleotides are TGTGCCAGCAGCTTAGACCAGGGGGCGGAACAGCCCCAGCATTTT. Protein: CASSLDQGAEQPQHF.